This section outlines one T cell receptor beta chain sequence together with its context. Its target is unknown. The assay was immunoSEQ multiplex PCR, and TCRdb's table has in-frame clones only and misses some. The repertoire holds around 18,000 clones, 65% to 75% seen once, with 30% in the top ten. CD4+ T cells from unexposed donors were obtained before the COVID-19 pandemic (2011-2018). CD4+ T cells were isolated from the cells after around 9 days of culture. Cells permitting, SARS-CoV-2 S/N and four cold-coronavirus spikes were tested on unexposed-donor CD4+ T cells. This entry is derived from a study of CD4 T cells in relation to SARS-CoV-2 and coronaviruses. This receptor was identified in a human donor in good health. Sequencing was carried out using CD4+ T cells from PBMCs, cultured in vitro.

CDR3: CASSIEDRRMTEAFF. The CDR3 bases are TGTGCCAGTAGTATAGAGGACAGGAGGATGACTGAAGCTTTCTTT. The chain carries TRBV19 and TRBJ1-1, with 7 nucleotides matching TRBD1. The CDR3 length is 15 residues. V lost 0 bases, J lost 5 bases, and 6 bases stayed unmatched. The germline V gene has CDR1 LNHDA and CDR2 SQIVND (reference sequence).